The clone carrying this TCR beta chain was observed a few times. Its antigen is unknown. TCRdb keeps only in-frame clones here, not all; method: immunoSEQ multiplex PCR. The sample includes approximately 160,000 clones, about 87% of them seen just once. This sample was taken from a study of T cell responses to AZD1222 COVID-19 vaccine. Study findings and constraints: Only a handful of individuals given AZD1222 were seropositive at baseline. Reportedly, nearly half the spike-specific TCRs target unmutated variant regions. No repertoire was sampled before or during the peak T cell response, only after it. The donor group comprised mostly white British people and more females; the analysis possibly underestimated clonal diversity.

The V gene's germline CDR1 is SGHDN and CDR2 FVKESK. Trimming removed 3 bases from V and 5 bases from J; junction bases left unmatched: 7. The CDR3 has 16 residues. Specimen: peripheral blood, collected on day 0 of MenACWY control vaccination. This rearrangement joins TRBV14 to TRBJ2-5; 12 bases align to TRBD2. The sequence came from an adult in good health. CDR3 amino acids: CASSQWTSGTEETQYF. CDR3 DNA: TGTGCCAGCAGCCAGTGGACTAGCGGGACTGAGGAGACCCAGTACTTC.